This passage covers 30 T cell receptor beta chains from one sample sequenced in a study of shared clonotypes between healthy human individuals. Here immunoSEQ multiplex PCR was the method, and the copy in TCRdb shows in-frame clones only, minus some. The sample records 490,000 or so clones, 70% to 80% being singletons. Sequenced: PBMCs. The receptors here all came from a woman aged 40-49 years in good health. Some clones in this sample may be carry-over from other donors' samples.

V is TRBV7-8 and J is TRBJ2-7; 8 positions agree with TRBD2. The CDR3 spans 14 residues. V was pared by 1 base and J by 6 bases, with 5 bases of the junction left unmatched. Germline-derived CDR1 and CDR2 are SGHVS and FQNEAQ. The CDR3 here is CASSLGSSGTEQYF. The CDR3 DNA is TGTGCCAGCAGCTTAGGGAGTAGCGGGACCGAGCAGTACTTC.

On this clone itself: One base separates it from a far larger clone, so it is likely a read error. The CDR3 sequence is CASSGGTSGYEQYF. CDR3 DNA sequence: TGTGCCAGCAGCGGGGGGACTAGCGGCTACGAGCAGTACTTC. The chain is built from TRBV9 and TRBJ2-7; 11 bases are a match to TRBD2. The CDR3 covers 14 residues. In germline, CDR1 is SGDLS, CDR2 YYNGEE. With 3 bases clipped from V and 3 bases from J, the junction kept 2 bases outside the gene matches.

The rearrangement links TRBV19 to TRBJ1-1, with D uncertain. V was shortened by 4 bases and J by 5 bases, with 11 bases between the two germline ends. The CDR3 spans 13 residues. Per germline, CDR1 LNHDA and CDR2 SQIVND (reference sequence). The DNA for the CDR3 is TGTGCCAGTAGTACTCAAACGGGGACTGAAGCTTTCTTT. This codes for CASSTQTGTEAFF.

The V and J genes are TRBV4-2 and TRBJ1-3; D is uncertain. Germline CDR1 reads LGHNA; CDR2 reads YNFKEQ. The CDR3 consists of 14 residues. V was trimmed by 2 bases and J by 4 bases, leaving 9 bases between them. This chain's CDR3 is CASSQSSGGNTIYF. DNA of the CDR3: TGTGCCAGCAGCCAATCGTCAGGAGGAAACACCATATATTTT.

The genes are TRBV4-1 and TRBJ1-3; tentatively, D is TRBD1 (5 bases). This CDR3 spans 14 amino acids. CDR1 MGHRA and CDR2 YSYEKL come from the germline V gene. V shed 7 bases and J shed 4 bases, with 14 bases lying between them. CDR3 nucleotides: TGCGCCAGCACCAATCAGGGTTCCGGAAACACCATATATTTT. Protein product: CASTNQGSGNTIYF.

V gene TRBV18 combines with J gene TRBJ2-2; a possible D gene is TRBD1 (6 bases). CDR3 length: 16 amino acids. The germline V gene has CDR1 KGHSH and CDR2 LQKENI. With 2 bases removed from V and 0 bases from J, the gap between germline ends came to 10 bases. CDR3: CASSPLDSSNTGELFF. The CDR3 nucleotides read TGTGCCAGCTCACCATTGGACAGTTCGAACACCGGGGAGCTGTTTTTT.

The rearrangement links TRBV15 to TRBJ1-1, with D possibly being TRBD1 (5 bases). V was trimmed by 5 bases and J by 4 bases, leaving 17 bases between them. The germline gives CDR1 LNHNV, CDR2 YYDKDF (reference sequence). This CDR3 has 15 residues. In DNA, the CDR3 is TGTGCCACCAGCCATACCAGACCGGGGGGCACTGAAGCTTTCTTT. Translating it yields CATSHTRPGGTEAFF.

A note on this clone: Other DNA sequences from this sample encode an identical CDR3 as well. The chain employs TRBV11-2 and TRBJ2-7; D may be TRBD1 or TRBD2 (5 bases each). This CDR3 has 14 residues. The germline V gene has CDR1 SGHAT and CDR2 FQNNGV. Trimming removed 1 base at V and 0 bases at J, with 7 bases between. The CDR3 loop reads CASSLGGTSYEQYF. CDR3 DNA: TGTGCCAGCAGCTTAGGAGGGACCTCCTACGAGCAGTACTTC. Variable domain in full (rest from reference TRBV11-2 and TRBJ2-7): EAGVAQSPRYKIIEKRQSVAFWCNPISGHATLYWYQQILGQGPKLLIQFQNNGVVDDSQLPKDRFSAERLKGVDSTLKIQPAKLEDSAVYLCASSLGGTSYEQYFGPGTRLTVT.

V usage is TRBV9 and J usage is TRBJ1-4; D unresolved. CDR1 SGDLS and CDR2 YYNGEE come from the germline V gene. The ends were cut back, 2 bases at V and 2 bases at J, with 7 bases in the middle. The CDR3 runs 14 residues. The CDR3 nucleotides read TGTGCCAGCAGCGTTGGGAGCACTAATGAAAAACTGTTTTTT. Protein product: CASSVGSTNEKLFF.

This chain connects TRBV19 to TRBJ2-1, with D maybe TRBD2 (6 bases). Trimming shortened V by 1 base and J by 2 bases, and 9 bases separated the two germline ends. Germline loops: CDR1 LNHDA, CDR2 SQIVND (reference sequence). The CDR3 runs 15 residues. The CDR3, as DNA: TGTGCCAGTAGTATAGCGGGAGTGACCTACAATGAGCAGTTCTTC. As protein: CASSIAGVTYNEQFF.

The rearrangement links TRBV2 to TRBJ1-2, with 9 nucleotides matching TRBD1. V shed 8 bases, J shed 2 bases, and the junction held 3 bases outside the gene matches. This CDR3 spans 13 amino acids. Germline V lookup: CDR1 SNHLY, CDR2 FYNNEI. CDR3 loop: CASADRGNYGYTF. Written as DNA, the CDR3 is TGTGCCAGCGCAGACAGGGGGAACTATGGCTACACCTTC.

The chain recombines TRBV6-5 with TRBJ1-5, with 7 bases identical to TRBD1. The CDR3 is 15 residues long. The germline gives CDR1 MNHEY, CDR2 SVGAGI. The J segment lost 4 bases and the V segment lost 6 bases, leaving 9 bases of the junction unmatched. For the CDR3, the DNA is TGTGCCAGCAGACTTTTCCGGGACAGTAATCAGCCCCAGCATTTT. Translation gives CASRLFRDSNQPQHF.

Written as DNA, the CDR3 is TGTGCCAGTAGTCGACTAGCGGGAGAATTCACAGATACGCAGTATTTT. Its translation is CASSRLAGEFTDTQYF. The genes are TRBV19 and TRBJ2-3, with 12 bases matching TRBD2. The CDR3 is 16 amino acids. Germline V gene sequence: CDR1 LNHDA, CDR2 SQIVND (reference sequence). V was pared by 5 bases and J by 2 bases, with 5 bases of the junction left unmatched.

The chain combines TRBV13 with TRBJ2-1; 8 bases are shared with TRBD1. This CDR3 has 15 residues. CDR1 PRHDT and CDR2 FYEKMQ come from the germline V gene (reference sequence). The V and J ends lost 3 bases and 6 bases, in that order; junction bases with no gene match: 7. This CDR3 is CASSFRDRSANEQFF. The CDR3 DNA is TGTGCCAGCAGCTTTAGGGACAGGTCTGCCAATGAGCAGTTCTTC.

The CDR3 DNA reads as TGTGCCAGCAGTACCTCCCGACTAGATACGCAGTATTTT. Protein product: CASSTSRLDTQYF. The chain joins TRBV27 to TRBJ2-3, with no clear D. Trimming took off 5 bases at V and 5 bases at J, with 11 bases between the two ends. The length of the CDR3 is 13 residues. CDR1 is MNHEY and CDR2 is SMNVEV in the germline V gene (reference sequence).

The J gene is TRBJ1-2, the V gene TRBV4-1, with D possibly being TRBD1 (6 bases). The CDR3 has 17 amino acids. Germline CDR1 MGHRA, CDR2 YSYEKL. V was trimmed by 0 bases and J by 3 bases, leaving 17 bases between them. The CDR3 DNA follows: TGCGCCAGCAGCCAAGATCCTGTAGGGGGGCCCTACTATGGCTACACCTTC. It specifies CASSQDPVGGPYYGYTF.

V usage is TRBV15 and J usage is TRBJ1-1, with a tentative D call TRBD1 (6 bases). V was shortened by 1 base and J by 2 bases, with 17 bases between the two germline ends. Looked up from germline, CDR1 is LNHNV and CDR2 is YYDKDF (reference sequence). CDR3 length: 17 amino acids. CDR3 bases: TGTGCCACCAGCAGAGTCCGGGGGCTTAGTTATAACACTGAAGCTTTCTTT. As protein: CATSRVRGLSYNTEAFF.

This chain links TRBV4-3 with TRBJ1-5; D gene ambiguous. CDR1 and CDR2 (germline): LGHNA, YSLEER. The CDR3 spans 13 residues. The V gene lost 0 bases and the J gene lost 6 bases, with 6 bases spanning the gap. CDR3 nucleotide sequence: TGCGCCAGCAGCCAAGAAGGAGGTCAGCCCCAGCATTTT. Amino acids: CASSQEGGQPQHF.

The chain recombines TRBV4-3 with TRBJ1-2; D is uncertain. CDR1 LGHNA and CDR2 YSLEER come from the germline V gene. Deletions cut 3 bases from V and 4 bases from J, with 15 bases between. The CDR3 is made up of 15 amino acids. The CDR3 reads CASSQTGPGGYGYTF. CDR3 in DNA: TGCGCCAGCAGCCAGACCGGCCCCGGCGGCTATGGCTACACCTTC.

To note about this clone: A much larger clone sits a single nucleotide away, making a read error possible. Additional DNA sequences in this sample encode the identical CDR3. The J gene is TRBJ1-1, the V gene TRBV11-2, with TRBD1 as a possible D gene (5 bases). The CDR3 is 13 residues long. CDR1 and CDR2 (germline): SGHAT, FQNNGV. The CDR3 loop is CASSYGAATEAFF. CDR3 DNA sequence: TGTGCCAGCAGCTACGGGGCGGCTACTGAAGCCTTCTTT.

The chain carries TRBV2 and TRBJ1-3; 9 positions agree with TRBD1. Unmatched junction bases numbered 6, after V lost 5 bases and J lost 4 bases. Looked up from germline, CDR1 is SNHLY and CDR2 is FYNNEI. The CDR3 is 15 amino acids. In DNA form, the CDR3 reads TGTGCCAGCAGTCGGGACAGGGTGGCAGGAAACACCATATATTTT. Translating gives CASSRDRVAGNTIYF.

The chain has TRBV11-1 and TRBJ2-1; D perhaps matches TRBD2 (5 bases). CDR3 length: 15 amino acids. Germline V CDR1 and CDR2: SGHAT, FQDESV (reference sequence). Trimming took 4 bases from V and 7 from J, leaving 17 bases between them. The CDR3 coding sequence is TGTGCCAGCAGCTGGACCTCAGCGAGCGGTAATGAGCAGTTCTTC. It specifies CASSWTSASGNEQFF.

The chain recombines TRBV2 with TRBJ2-5; D remains unclear. Trimming left V 5 bases short and J 2 bases short, with 0 bases between. The CDR3 has 10 amino acids. Germline lookup yields CDR1 SNHLY and CDR2 FYNNEI. Here the CDR3 reads CASSQETQYF. The CDR3 bases are TGTGCCAGCAGTCAAGAGACCCAGTACTTC.

The CDR3 here is CASSYTGLALREQYF. The CDR3 region has the DNA TGTGCCAGCAGTTACACGGGACTGGCTTTACGCGAGCAGTACTTC. The V and J genes are TRBV6-5 and TRBJ2-7; D is possibly TRBD2 (6 bases). Trimming pared 2 bases from V and 6 bases from J, leaving 17 bases between. CDR3 length equals 15 residues. The V gene's germline CDR1 is MNHEY and CDR2 SVGAGI.

On this clone itself: This sample also contains other DNA sequences that code for the same CDR3. The CDR3 reads CASSFGSSTDTQYF. The CDR3, as DNA: TGTGCCAGCAGCTTCGGGTCTAGCACAGATACGCAGTATTTT. The rearrangement joins TRBV7-2 to TRBJ2-3; D is unresolved. V was cut by 3 bases and J by 0 bases, with 7 bases left in between. Per germline, CDR1 SGHTA and CDR2 FQGNSA. The CDR3 runs 14 residues.

V and J are TRBV7-8 and TRBJ2-2; 10 positions agree with TRBD1. Germline V gene data show CDR1 as SGHVS and CDR2 as FQNEAQ. The CDR3 sequence is 16 residues long. The V gene end was trimmed by 5 bases and the J gene end by 7 bases; junction bases not matched to a gene: 10. The CDR3 DNA sequence: TGTGCCAGCAGCGAGGGACAGGGGTTAGCCTACGGGGAGCTGTTTTTT. It specifies CASSEGQGLAYGELFF.

This clone was counted between two and nine times. The rearrangement uses TRBV4-1 and TRBJ2-3; D tentatively reads TRBD1 or TRBD2 (5 bases each). Germline CDR1 MGHRA, CDR2 YSYEKL. The CDR3 is 17 amino acids. Trimming removed 1 base at V and 8 bases at J, with 22 bases between. The CDR3 DNA reads as TGCGCCAGCAGCCAAGCCTCCGGGACCGTAAATGAGGGTACGCAGTATTTT. The encoded protein is CASSQASGTVNEGTQYF.

J is TRBJ2-1 and V is TRBV7-7; 7 bases are shared with TRBD2. J gave up 2 bases and V 1 base, and 2 bases lay outside the gene matches. Germline assignment: CDR1 SSHAT and CDR2 FNYEAQ (reference sequence). The CDR3 is 15 residues long. As DNA, the CDR3 is TGTGCCAGCAGCTTAGGGGAGGGCCCCTACAATGAGCAGTTCTTC. Its translation: CASSLGEGPYNEQFF.

This clone was seen a handful of times. This specimen includes other DNA sequences encoding the same CDR3. This rearrangement joins TRBV30 to TRBJ1-5; D may be TRBD1 (6 bases). V lost 5 bases to trimming and J lost 0 bases, with 8 bases between them. Per the germline V gene, CDR1 is GTSNPN and CDR2 is SVGIG (reference sequence). The CDR3 extends over 13 amino acids. The CDR3 DNA reads as TGTGCCTGGTCAGGGGATAGCAATCAGCCCCAGCATTTT. Encoded protein: CAWSGDSNQPQHF.

Note on this clone: A read error may account for a junction end that differs from germline. The V and J genes are TRBV6-1 and TRBJ1-1; possibly TRBD1 for D (6 bases). Germline lookup yields CDR1 MNHNS and CDR2 SASEGT. This CDR3 contains 16 residues. The CDR3, as DNA: TGTGCCATCAGTGAGTCGGGGGCAGGGGTGAACACTGAAGCTTTCTTT. The encoded protein is CAISESGAGVNTEAFF.